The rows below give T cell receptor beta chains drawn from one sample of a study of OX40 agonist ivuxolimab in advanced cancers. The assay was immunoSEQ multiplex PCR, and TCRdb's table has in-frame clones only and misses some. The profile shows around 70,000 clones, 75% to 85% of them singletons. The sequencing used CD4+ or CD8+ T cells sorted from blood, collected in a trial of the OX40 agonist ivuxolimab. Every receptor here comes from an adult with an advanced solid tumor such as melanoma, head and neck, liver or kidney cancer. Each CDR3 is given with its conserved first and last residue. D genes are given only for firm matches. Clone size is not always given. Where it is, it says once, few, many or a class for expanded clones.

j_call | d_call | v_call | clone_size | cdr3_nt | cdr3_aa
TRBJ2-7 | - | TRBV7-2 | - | TGTGCCAGCAGCTTAGTTTCTTTCGGGGGGACAGTGACCTACGAGCAGTACTTC | CASSLVSFGGTVTYEQYF
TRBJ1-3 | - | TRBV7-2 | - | TGTGCCAGCAGCTTGGGGCAACCCATAAACACCATATATTTT | CASSLGQPINTIYF
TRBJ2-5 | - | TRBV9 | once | TGTGCCAGCACCCAACATTCCGACTATGAGGGACAAGAGACCCAGTACTTC | CASTQHSDYEGQETQYF
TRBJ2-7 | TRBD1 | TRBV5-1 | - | TGCGCCAGCAGGTCGGGACAGACCTACGAGCAGTACTTC | CASRSGQTYEQYF
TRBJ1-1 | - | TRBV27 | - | TGTGCCAGCAGTCAAGGGGCCTGGGGGGGCACTGAAGCTTTCTTT | CASSQGAWGGTEAFF
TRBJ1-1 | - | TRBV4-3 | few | TGCGCCAGCAGCCAAGATCAAGGGAGGGACACTGAAGCTTTCTTT | CASSQDQGRDTEAFF
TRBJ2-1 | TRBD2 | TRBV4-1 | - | TGCGCCAGCAGCCAAGACCCCGGGGGGGGCCCCTACAATGAGCAGTTCTTC | CASSQDPGGGPYNEQFF
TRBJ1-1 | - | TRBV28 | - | TGTGCCAGCAGGTTAGGAGTGAACACTGAAGCTTTCTTT | CASRLGVNTEAFF
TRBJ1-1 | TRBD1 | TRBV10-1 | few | TGCGCCAGCAGCGCTTTCACAGGGGTGAACACTGAAGCTTTCTTT | CASSAFTGVNTEAFF
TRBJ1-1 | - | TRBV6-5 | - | TGTGCCAGTTGTTGGGACGCTATGACTGAAGCTTTCTTT | CASCWDAMTEAFF
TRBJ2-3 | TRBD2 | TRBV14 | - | TGTGCCAGCAGCCAGGTAGCGGGGGGTTCCACAGATACGCAGTATTTT | CASSQVAGGSTDTQYF
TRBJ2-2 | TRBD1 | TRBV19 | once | TGTGCCAGTAGTTCACAACAGGGACAGGGGGCGTACACCGGGGAGCTGTTTTTT | CASSSQQGQGAYTGELFF
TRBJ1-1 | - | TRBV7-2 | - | TGTGCCAGCAGCTTAGTTAGGTACACTGAAGCTTTCTTT | CASSLVRYTEAFF
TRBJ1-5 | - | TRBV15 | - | TGTGCCACCAGCAGAGCCCTGACTTCGTCAGCGGGTCGGCAGCCCCAGCATTTT | CATSRALTSSAGRQPQHF
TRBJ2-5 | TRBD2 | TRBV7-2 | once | TGTGCCAGCAGCTTACAGGGAGGGGAAGAGACCCAGTACTTC | CASSLQGGEETQYF
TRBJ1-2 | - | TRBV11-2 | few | TGTGCCTCTATGGGGATTGCAGGGCCGAACTATGGCTACACCTTC | CASMGIAGPNYGYTF
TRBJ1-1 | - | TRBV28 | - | TGTGCCAGCAGTCGCCCAGGGGCGAACACTGAAGCTTTCTTT | CASSRPGANTEAFF
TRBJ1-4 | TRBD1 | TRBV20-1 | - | TGCAGTGCGGGACAGGCGGAAAAACTGTTTTTT | CSAGQAEKLFF
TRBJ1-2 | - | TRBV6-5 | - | TGTGCCAGCAGCGCAAGGACAGTAGATGGCTACACCTTC | CASSARTVDGYTF
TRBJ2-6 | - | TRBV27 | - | TGTGCCAGCAGTTTAGCGGAATACTCTGGGGCCAACGTCCTGACTTTC | CASSLAEYSGANVLTF
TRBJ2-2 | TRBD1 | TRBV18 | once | TGTGCCAGCTCAGCGCTCGACAGGGTCGGAGGGGAGCTGTTTTTT | CASSALDRVGGELFF
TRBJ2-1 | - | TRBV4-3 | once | TGCGCCAGCAGCCAAGAACCAGGGGTGGACAATGAGCAGTTCTTC | CASSQEPGVDNEQFF
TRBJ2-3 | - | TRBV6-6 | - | TGTGCCAACAGCCCCGACGGCCAGTTTGGCGATACGCAGTATTTT | CANSPDGQFGDTQYF
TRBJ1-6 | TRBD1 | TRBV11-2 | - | TGTGCCACCAGCTTACGGGACAGGGGGTCACCCCTCCACTTT | CATSLRDRGSPLHF
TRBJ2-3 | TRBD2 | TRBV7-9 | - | TGTGCCAGCAGCGCCGGGACTAGCGGGGATACGCAGTATTTT | CASSAGTSGDTQYF
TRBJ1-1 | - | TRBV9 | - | TGTGCCAGCAGCCCCTGGGCCGGGGGGGCGAACACTGAAGCTTTCTTT | CASSPWAGGANTEAFF
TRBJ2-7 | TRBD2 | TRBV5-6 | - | TGTGCCAGCAGCTCGGACCGGACTAGCGGTTACAACGAGCAGTACTTC | CASSSDRTSGYNEQYF
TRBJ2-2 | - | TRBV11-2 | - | TGTGCCAGCAGCTCGTACGGGGCAGGGGAGCTGTTTTTT | CASSSYGAGELFF
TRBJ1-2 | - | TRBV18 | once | TGTGCCAGCTCCGACGCGGGGGCGCGGAATGGCTACACCTTC | CASSDAGARNGYTF
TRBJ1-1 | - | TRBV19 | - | TGTGCCAGTAGTATCGGACCTGCGGGGATGAACACTGAAGCTTTCTTT | CASSIGPAGMNTEAFF
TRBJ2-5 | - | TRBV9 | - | TGTGCCAGCAGCGTAAGGGGGGACCAAGAGACCCAGTACTTC | CASSVRGDQETQYF
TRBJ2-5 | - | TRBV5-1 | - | TGCGCCAGCAGCTGGCAGGGTGGGGAGACCCAGTACTTC | CASSWQGGETQYF
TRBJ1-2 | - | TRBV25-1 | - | TGTGCCAGCAGTGTAAATAACTATGGCTACACCTTC | CASSVNNYGYTF
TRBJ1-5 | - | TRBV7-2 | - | TGTGCCAGCAGCCAGGGGAGGAATAATCAGCCCCAGCATTTT | CASSQGRNNQPQHF
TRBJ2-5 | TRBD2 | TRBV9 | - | TGTGCCAGCACGAGCGGGGCCGGAGAGACCCAGTACTTC | CASTSGAGETQYF
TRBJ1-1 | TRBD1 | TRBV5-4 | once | TGTGCCAGCAGCTTTTCGGGACAGATGACTTTCTTT | CASSFSGQMTFF
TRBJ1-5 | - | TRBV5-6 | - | TGTGCCAGCAGCTCGGCCACCATGGCTACCCAGCATTTT | CASSSATMATQHF
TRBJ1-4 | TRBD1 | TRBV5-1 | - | TGCGCCAGCAGCTTGGTTGGGACAGGCGGGGAAAAACTGTTTTTT | CASSLVGTGGEKLFF
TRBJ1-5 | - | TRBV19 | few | TGTGCCAGTAGGAAAGGGAATAGCAATCAGCCCCAGCATTTT | CASRKGNSNQPQHF
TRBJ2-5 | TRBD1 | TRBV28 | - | TGTGCCAGCAGTTTAGGATCCAGGGGGGAGACCCAGTACTTC | CASSLGSRGETQYF
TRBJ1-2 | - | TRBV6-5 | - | TGTGCCAGCAGTTACACGACAGTCAACTATGGCTACACCTTC | CASSYTTVNYGYTF
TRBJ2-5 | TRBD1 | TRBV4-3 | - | TGCGCCAGCAGCCTCGGGACAGGGGAAGAGACCCAGTACTTC | CASSLGTGEETQYF
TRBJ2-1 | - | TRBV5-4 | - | TGTGCCAGCAGCTTGGACAGCCGATCCTACAATGAGCAGTTCTTC | CASSLDSRSYNEQFF
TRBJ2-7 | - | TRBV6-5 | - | TGTGCCAGCAGTTACGTAGGGACTGGCGAGCAGTACTTC | CASSYVGTGEQYF
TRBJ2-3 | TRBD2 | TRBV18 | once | TGTGCCAGCTCACCACCGGGACTAGCGGGGGAGCGCGATACGCAGTATTTT | CASSPPGLAGERDTQYF
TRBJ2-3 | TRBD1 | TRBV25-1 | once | TGTGCCAGCACCCTCACAGGGGGCTACCCAGATACGCAGTATTTT | CASTLTGGYPDTQYF
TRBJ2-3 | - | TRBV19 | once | TGTGCCAGTAGTATAGAGGCAGTGGATACGCAGTATTTT | CASSIEAVDTQYF
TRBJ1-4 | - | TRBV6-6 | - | TGTGCCAGCAGTGACCACAGGGAGGCTAATGAAAAACTGTTTTTT | CASSDHREANEKLFF
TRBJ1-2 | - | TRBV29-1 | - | TGCAGCGTTGGGAGAAGTGGAGGCTACACCTTC | CSVGRSGGYTF
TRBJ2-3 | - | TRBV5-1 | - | TGCGCCAGCACTACGGGGGGCACCACAGATACGCAGTATTTT | CASTTGGTTDTQYF
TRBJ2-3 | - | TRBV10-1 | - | TGCGCCAGCTGGGACTCCCTCAGGAAGACGCAGTATTTT | CASWDSLRKTQYF
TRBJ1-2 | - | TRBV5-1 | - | TGCGCCAGCAGCTTGGCCGGCGATATAAACTATGGCTACACCTTC | CASSLAGDINYGYTF
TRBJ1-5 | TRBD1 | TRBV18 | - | TGTGCCAGCTCACCACCAATGGGACAGGGGGGTCAGCCCCAGCATTTT | CASSPPMGQGGQPQHF
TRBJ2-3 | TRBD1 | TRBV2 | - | TGTGCCAGCAGTGAAAGCAGGGGGGATACGCAGTATTTT | CASSESRGDTQYF
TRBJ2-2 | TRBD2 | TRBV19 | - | TGTGCCAGTAGTATCCCCGGACTAGCGGGGGAGACGAACACCGGGGAGCTGTTTTTT | CASSIPGLAGETNTGELFF
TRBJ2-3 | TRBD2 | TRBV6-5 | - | TGTGCCAGCAGTTACCGACGGACTAGCGGGGGGCCCGCTAGTTTT | CASSYRRTSGGPASF
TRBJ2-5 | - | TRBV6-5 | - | TGTGCCAGCAGCGCCAATGCGGAGACCCAGTACTTC | CASSANAETQYF